This T cell receptor beta chain was captured by sequencing in a study of cytomegalovirus exposure and HLA in healthy donors. CDR3 length equals 17 residues. Trimming left V 3 bases short and J 7 bases short, with 25 bases between. The germline gives CDR1 SGHRS, CDR2 YFSETQ. The PCR was carried out with 60 Vbeta primers and 13 Jbeta primers. Data came from immunoSEQ multiplex PCR; TCRdb stores just in-frame clones and leaves some out. The profile shows about 170,000 clones, about 72% of them singletons. General study results and limits: Later analysis associated a missense DCLRE1C variant with TCR beta V- and J-gene trimming.

As for this clone: What it binds is not known.

The sample was PBMCs. This sequence originates from a girl between 10 and 17 years old in good health and CMV-seronegative. The chain links TRBV5-1 to TRBJ1-2, with a tentative D call TRBD1 (5 bases). DNA of the CDR3: TGCGCCAGCAGCTCTCTCTTGGGGGGAGGGGACTACTCTGGCTACACCTTC. This translates into CASSSLLGGGDYSGYTF. Combining the CDR3 with reference TRBV5-1 and TRBJ1-2 gives the whole variable domain KAGVTQTPRYLIKTRGQQVTLSCSPISGHRSVSWYQQTPGQGLQFLFEYFSETQRNKGNFPGRFSGRQFSNSRSEMNVSTLELGDSALYLCASSSLLGGGDYSGYTFGSGTRLTVV.